This TCR beta chain was documented in a study of cytomegalovirus exposure and HLA in healthy donors. A note on this clone: Other DNA sequences within the sample encode an identical CDR3.

PCR involved 60 Vbeta and 13 Jbeta primers. Sequenced by immunoSEQ multiplex PCR; TCRdb stores in-frame clones only, minus some. The data contain approximately 140,000 clones, 80% of them singletons. Germline V gene sequence: CDR1 LNHDA, CDR2 SQIVND (reference sequence). Trimming left V 6 bases short and J 7 bases short, with 9 bases between. This CDR3 comprises 11 residues. Sequencing was done on a sample of PBMCs. The sequence derives from a man aged 35-49 years in good health and CMV-seropositive. The chain links TRBV19 to TRBJ1-1; a weak D match, TRBD1 (6 bases). The CDR3 loop reads CASRRTVEAFF. Here the CDR3 DNA reads TGTGCCAGTAGACGGACAGTTGAAGCTTTCTTT.